This T cell receptor beta chain comes out of a study of cytomegalovirus exposure and HLA in healthy donors. Broader study findings: The classifier, whose performance was assessed in both the original and validation cohorts, reportedly diagnosed cytomegalovirus status with high specificity and sensitivity. Earlier analysis looked at TCR beta V segments, and most were productive about 90% or about 30% of the time. Analysis performed later showed TCR beta chains linked to HLA being more clonally expanded than equally common others.

PCR used 60 Vbeta primers and 13 Jbeta primers. Sequencing used immunoSEQ multiplex PCR; TCRdb keeps in-frame clones, though not all of them. The repertoire holds 150,000 to 200,000 clones, with almost 80% as singletons. Trimming removed 6 bases from V and 7 bases from J; junction bases left unmatched: 9. Per the germline V gene, CDR1 is SNHLY and CDR2 is FYNNEI. The CDR3 is made up of 15 amino acids. Concerning this clone: Its antigen is still unknown.

The sample was PBMCs. This receptor was obtained from a woman aged 45-59 years in good health and CMV-seropositive. The chain combines TRBV2 with TRBJ2-3; 11 bases agree with TRBD2. The CDR3 loop reads CASRNSGGAYNTQYF. DNA of the CDR3: TGTGCCAGCAGGAATAGCGGGGGGGCCTACAATACGCAGTATTTT.